The clone carrying this T cell receptor beta chain appeared a few times. The antigen is undetermined. For repertoire sequencing, the TCR beta CDR3 regions were amplified from RNA transcripts. Second-round multiplex PCR followed a first-round RT-PCR using HTBI primers. TCRdb independently ran MiXCR on the multiplex PCR reads; one entry per CDR3 protein. The repertoire consists of hundreds of thousands of distinct CDR3 sequences, with roughly 40% occurring once and the leading ten covering 35% to 55%. This sample was included in a study of Graves' ophthalmopathy and Graves' hyperthyroidism. Study-wide results and caveats: Distinction of ophthalmopathy from stable hyperthyroidism by a 13-signature model reached approximately 90% sensitivity and roughly 78% specificity.

The CDR3 length is 14 residues. It was on clinical symptoms, serum thyroxine, TRAb, thyroid ultrasound and orbital computed tomography that diagnosis relied. This clonotype originated in an adult man with Graves' ophthalmopathy. The J gene is TRBJ1-5, the V gene TRBV12-3 or TRBV12-4, with D uncertain. The specimen was peripheral blood. CDR3 region: CASAYSGGNQPQHF. In DNA form, the CDR3 reads TGTGCTAGTGCCTACTCCGGAGGCAATCAGCCCCAGCATTTT.